This TCR beta chain was recovered during a study of blood T cell repertoires in COVID-19. About the study: Sites across the United States, Italy and Spain contributed samples from acute and convalescent COVID-19. The cDNA or gDNA used as material had been derived from T cells, B-cell-depleted T cells, or PBMCs.

This CDR3 contains 15 residues. Germline V gives CDR1 SGHKS, CDR2 YYEKEE (reference sequence). V dropped 4 bases and J dropped 3; count of bases not matched to a gene: 8. Authors' methods: Researchers report that nucleated cell counts were estimated from reference gene primer amplification. Only in-frame clones appear in the TCRdb table, and some are missing; sequencing was by immunoSEQ multiplex PCR. Clone size and the V and J calls come from that table; the DNA yielded D and trimming. The table lists about 100,000 clones, roughly 87% of them singletons. Sequenced sample: peripheral blood. The rearrangement links TRBV5-5 to TRBJ2-3, with 7 nucleotides matching TRBD2. The clonotype was recovered from a woman between 55 and 75 years old with acute or convalescent COVID-19. CDR3: CASSMGGSDTDTQYF. CDR3 nucleotides: TGTGCCAGCAGCATGGGAGGGTCGGATACAGATACGCAGTATTTT.